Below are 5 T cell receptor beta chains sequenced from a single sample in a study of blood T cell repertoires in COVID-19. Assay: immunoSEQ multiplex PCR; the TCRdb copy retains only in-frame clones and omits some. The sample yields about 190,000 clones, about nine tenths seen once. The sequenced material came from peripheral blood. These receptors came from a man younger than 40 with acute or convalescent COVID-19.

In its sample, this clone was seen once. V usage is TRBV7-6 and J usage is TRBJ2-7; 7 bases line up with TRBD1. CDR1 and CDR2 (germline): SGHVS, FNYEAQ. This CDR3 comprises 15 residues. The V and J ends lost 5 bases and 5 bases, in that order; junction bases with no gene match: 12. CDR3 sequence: CASSPRTGTDHEQYF. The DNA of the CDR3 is TGTGCCAGCAGCCCTAGAACCGGGACAGACCACGAGCAGTACTTC.

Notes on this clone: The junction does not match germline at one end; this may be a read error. The CDR3 DNA sequence: TGTGCTAGCAGCACCGGTTCAGGGGGCGGCGGGGAGCTGTTTTTT. Its protein is CASSTGSGGGGELFF. The J gene is TRBJ2-2, the V gene TRBV7-7; the match to TRBD1 covers 8 bases. Germline V lookup: CDR1 SSHAT, CDR2 FNYEAQ (reference sequence). This CDR3 is 15 amino acids long. The variable domain in full, with the rest retrieved from reference TRBV7-7 and TRBJ2-2, is GAGVSQSPRYKVTKRGQDVTLRCDPISSHATLYWYQQALGQGPEFLTYFNYEAQPDKSGLPSDRFSAERPEGSISTLTIQRTEQRDSAMYRCASSTGSGGGGELFFGEGSRLTVL.

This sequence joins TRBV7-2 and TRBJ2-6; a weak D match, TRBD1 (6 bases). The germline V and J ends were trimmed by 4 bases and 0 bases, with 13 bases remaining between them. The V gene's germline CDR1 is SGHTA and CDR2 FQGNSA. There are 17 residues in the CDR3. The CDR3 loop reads CASSSWTAHSGANVLTF. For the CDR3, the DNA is TGTGCCAGCAGCTCCTGGACAGCCCACTCTGGGGCCAACGTCCTGACTTTC.

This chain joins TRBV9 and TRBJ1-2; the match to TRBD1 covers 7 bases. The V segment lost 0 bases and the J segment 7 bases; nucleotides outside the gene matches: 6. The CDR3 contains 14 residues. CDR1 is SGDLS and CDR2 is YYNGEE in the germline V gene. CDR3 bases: TGTGCCAGCAGCGTAGCCGGGACAGTCAGTGGCTACACCTTC. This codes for CASSVAGTVSGYTF.

The CDR3 is CASSQGGLDTQYF. The CDR3 nucleotides read TGTGCCAGCAGCCAGGGGGGCCTTGATACGCAGTATTTT. The chain joins TRBV7-2 to TRBJ2-3; the D gene is possibly TRBD1 (7 bases). V dropped 5 bases and J dropped 6 bases, with 12 bases sitting between them. This CDR3 spans 13 amino acids. Germline values: CDR1 SGHTA, CDR2 FQGNSA.